Given below is one TCR beta chain in context. This specimen comes from a study of shared T cell receptors in the human thymus. Assay: immunoSEQ multiplex PCR; the TCRdb copy retains only in-frame clones and omits some. The sample has under 450,000 clones, 95% seen once. The CDR3 has 12 residues. The germline V gene has CDR1 SQVTM and CDR2 ANQGSEA. V gave up 6 bases and J gave up 5 bases; unmatched junction bases: 4. This rearrangement joins TRBV29-1 to TRBJ1-2; 9 nucleotides align to TRBD1. Material for sequencing was thymocytes. The source is a human donor. The CDR3 spells CSVRQGGYGYTF. CDR3 DNA sequence: TGCAGCGTCCGACAGGGGGGGTATGGCTACACCTTC.